Described below is a single TCR beta chain sequence and its context. Those enrolled, adults aged 18 to 89 years, came from 20 to 25 US areas. The sample comes from a study of blood T cell repertoires in COVID-19. Germline V CDR1 and CDR2: MNHEY, SVGAGI. The V end lost 0 bases, the J end lost 0 bases, and 6 bases lay between the germline ends. This CDR3 region has 15 residues. Profiled with immunoSEQ multiplex PCR; TCRdb holds only in-frame clones, not every one. This table has over 300,000 clones, approximately 90% appearing once. This chain uses TRBV6-5 with TRBJ1-3; D not resolved. The sequence came from a woman in her 40s who had recovered from COVID-19. The specimen was PBMCs or T cells enriched from blood (not recorded which). The CDR3 nucleotides read TGTGCCAGCAGTTACTCAGAGGGCTCTGGAAACACCATATATTTT. This sequence encodes CASSYSEGSGNTIYF.